This TCR beta chain was documented in a study of blood T cell repertoires in COVID-19. Across the whole study: From T cells, B-cell-depleted T cells, or PBMCs came the material, which was cDNA or gDNA.

TCRdb's table, derived via immunoSEQ multiplex PCR, lists solely in-frame clones and lacks some. The repertoire has some 320,000 clones, approximately 85% of them found once; the top ten carry more than 6%. J gave up 1 base and V 3 bases, and 5 bases lay outside the gene matches. The CDR3 loop spans 16 amino acids. The germline V gene has CDR1 SGHNT and CDR2 YYREEE (reference sequence). The sample comprised peripheral blood. This receptor was identified in a human donor in a cohort sampled during active COVID-19. The chain has TRBV5-4 and TRBJ2-5; 11 bases are a match to TRBD2. CDR3 loop: CASSWLAGGFQETQYF. The DNA for the CDR3 is TGTGCCAGCAGCTGGCTAGCGGGGGGTTTCCAAGAGACCCAGTACTTC.